This T cell receptor (beta chain) was recorded in a study of cytomegalovirus exposure and HLA in healthy donors. Worth noting for this clone: The antigen is undetermined.

Regarding the study as a whole: Of the V segments, some could not be distinguished, including TRBV6-2 and TRBV6-3, and were excluded. The study labeled 150 to 200 TCR beta chains cytomegalovirus-associated.

It was with 60 Vbeta and 13 Jbeta primers that the PCR ran. Libraries were prepared by immunoSEQ multiplex PCR; TCRdb keeps only in-frame clonotypes and omits some of them. The sample includes 35,000 to 45,000 clones, roughly 80% of them seen just once. Germline CDR1 reads SGHDT; CDR2 reads YYEEEE. V lost 0 bases, J lost 9 bases, and 7 bases stayed unmatched. The CDR3 spans 14 residues. This clonotype was sampled from a woman aged 40 to 50 in good health and CMV-seronegative. The specimen sequenced was PBMCs. The chain couples TRBV5-6 to TRBJ2-3, with TRBD1 matching over 7 bases. This CDR3 is CASSLGQGVLTQYF. The CDR3 DNA is TGTGCCAGCAGCTTGGGACAGGGAGTACTCACGCAGTATTTT. Together with reference TRBV5-6 and TRBJ2-3, the CDR3 gives the full variable domain: DAGVTQSPTHLIKTRGQQVTLRCSPKSGHDTVSWYQQALGQGPQFIFQYYEEEERQRGNFPDRFSGHQFPNYSSELNVNALLLGDSALYLCASSLGQGVLTQYFGPGTRLTVL.